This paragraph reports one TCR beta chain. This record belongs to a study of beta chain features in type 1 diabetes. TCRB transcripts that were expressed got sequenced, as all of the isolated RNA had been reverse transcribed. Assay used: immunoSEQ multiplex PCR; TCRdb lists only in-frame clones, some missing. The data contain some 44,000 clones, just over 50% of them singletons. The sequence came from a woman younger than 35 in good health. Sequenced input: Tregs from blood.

CDR3 nucleotide sequence: TGTGCCAGCAGCTGGACAGTGGGAAATGAGCAGTTCTTC. This gives the protein CASSWTVGNEQFF. This rearrangement joins TRBV27 to TRBJ2-1; TRBD1 is a possible D gene (6 bases). CDR3 size: 13 residues. Between the trimmed V and J ends, which lost 6 bases and 7 bases, there was a span of 13 bases. The germline gives CDR1 MNHEY, CDR2 SMNVEV (reference sequence).